The next 23 T cell receptor beta chains were all read from a single sample in a study of Graves' ophthalmopathy and Graves' hyperthyroidism. Using RNA transcripts, the TCR beta CDR3 regions were amplified. An opening RT-PCR round employed HTBI primers and preceded a second-round multiplex PCR. MiXCR, run by TCRdb on the multiplex PCR reads, gives a single entry per CDR3 protein. The sample shows 200,000 to 250,000 distinct CDR3 sequences, around a fifth of them seen only once. Material for sequencing was peripheral blood. The receptors come from a woman aged 50 to 60 with Graves' ophthalmopathy.

This clonotype was recorded at least ten times. The V and J genes are TRBV6-5 and TRBJ2-2; tentatively, D is TRBD1 or TRBD2 (5 bases each). The CDR3 extends over 14 amino acids. With 10 bases removed from V and 4 bases from J, the gap between germline ends came to 16 bases. Germline V gives CDR1 MNHEY, CDR2 SVGAGI. The CDR3 sequence: CATSNRLGTGELFF. As DNA, the CDR3 is TGTGCCACTAGCAACAGGCTGGGCACCGGGGAGCTGTTTTTT.

This clonotype was found many times. This chain uses TRBV9 with TRBJ2-7; TRBD2 might be the D (7 bases). The CDR3 contains 14 residues. Germline CDR1 SGDLS, CDR2 YYNGEE. V lost 2 bases and J 2 bases, leaving 11 bases between the germline ends. The CDR3 protein is CASSVEGGAYEQYF. The CDR3 DNA sequence: TGTGCCAGCAGCGTGGAGGGGGGGGCCTACGAGCAGTACTTC.

The chain couples TRBV5-1 to TRBJ2-2; 8 bases are a match to TRBD2. The trim removed 0 bases at V and 5 bases at J, leaving 6 bases unmatched. Germline V gene lookup returns CDR1 SGHRS and CDR2 YFSETQ. CDR3 length: 16 amino acids. The CDR3 DNA reads TGCGCCAGCAGCTTGGAAGCGGGAGTATCGACCGGGGAGCTGTTTTTT. It yields the protein CASSLEAGVSTGELFF.

This clonotype has a count of ten or more. The J gene is TRBJ1-1, the V gene TRBV12-3 or TRBV12-4, with TRBD1 matching 7 bases. The V gene end was trimmed by 5 bases and the J gene end by 5 bases; junction bases not matched to a gene: 5. The CDR3 is 13 residues long. In DNA form, the CDR3 reads TGTGCCAGCAGTCCCAGGGGGGGGACTGAAGCTTTCTTT. Its translation is CASSPRGGTEAFF.

The sample holds a few counts of this clonotype. J is TRBJ2-7 and V is TRBV4-1; 8 bases agree with TRBD1. V lost 4 bases to trimming and J lost 6 bases; unmatched junction nucleotides: 8. Germline assignment: CDR1 MGHRA and CDR2 YSYEKL. The CDR3 is made up of 14 amino acids. The CDR3 DNA reads as TGCGCCAGCAGCCGTGGGGACAGGCAATCCGAGCAGTACTTC. Its translation is CASSRGDRQSEQYF.

On this clonotype: The germline gene is not matched at one end of the junction; a read error may be the cause. This chain links TRBV6-5 with TRBJ1-2; D unclear. The germline V gene has CDR1 MNHEY and CDR2 SVGAGI. This CDR3 comprises 13 residues. The CDR3 here is CASSFTPSYGYSF. The CDR3 nucleotides are TGTGCCAGCAGTTTCACCCCGAGCTATGGCTACAGCTTC.

This clonotype was counted at least ten times. This chain connects TRBV5-1 to TRBJ1-6; 8 positions match TRBD1. The junction had 5 bases not matched to a gene; V was cut back by 4 bases and J by 8 bases. This CDR3 spans 14 amino acids. Germline V gene data show CDR1 as SGHRS and CDR2 as YFSETQ. The CDR3 region has the DNA TGCGCCAGCAGCCACGCAGGGGGCGATTCACCCCTCCACTTT. This sequence encodes CASSHAGGDSPLHF.

There are many counts of this clonotype. The junction shows a germline mismatch at one end, possibly a read error. The CDR3 sequence: CSASGSQTPGGYTF. CDR3 DNA sequence: TGCAGCGCTAGTGGGAGCCAAACCCCGGGGGGCTACACCTTC. This chain uses TRBV20-1 with TRBJ1-2; D call uncertain. CDR3 length: 14 residues. CDR1 is DFQATT, CDR2 SNEGSKA, per germline (reference sequence).

This clonotype was counted many times. The J gene is TRBJ2-7, the V gene TRBV6-1; 7 bases are shared with TRBD2. Germline lookup yields CDR1 MNHNS and CDR2 SASEGT. The CDR3 runs 17 residues. V was pared by 3 bases and J by 3 bases, with 14 bases of the junction left unmatched. The CDR3 bases are TGTGCCAGCAGTGAGAACCCCCCTGGGCTAGCGGTCTACGAGCAGTACTTC. It codes for CASSENPPGLAVYEQYF.

V is TRBV6-5 and J is TRBJ2-2, with a weak D call TRBD2 (5 bases). This CDR3 contains 16 residues. Germline V lookup: CDR1 MNHEY, CDR2 SVGAGI. Trimming stripped 4 bases from V and 0 bases from J, with 12 bases between. As DNA, the CDR3 is TGTGCCAGCAGTTTTTTCGGGAAACCGAACACCGGGGAGCTGTTTTTT. Translated: CASSFFGKPNTGELFF.

The sample holds many counts of this clonotype. V and J are TRBV28 and TRBJ1-1; D gene unclear. Trimming shortened V by 6 bases and J by 3 bases, and 8 bases separated the two germline ends. The CDR3 is made up of 12 amino acids. Per the germline V gene, CDR1 is MDHEN and CDR2 is SYDVKM. CDR3 nucleotide sequence: TGTGCCAGCAGACCGCCAGACACTGAAGCTTTCTTT. This translates into CASRPPDTEAFF. Variable domain in full (rest from reference TRBV28 and TRBJ1-1): DVKVTQSSRYLVKRTGEKVFLECVQDMDHENMFWYRQDPGLGLRLIYFSYDVKMKEKGDIPEGYSVSREKKERFSLILESASTNQTSMYLCASRPPDTEAFFGQGTRLTVV.

This rearrangement joins TRBV15 to TRBJ2-7; D is perhaps TRBD1 (6 bases). Germline V CDR1 and CDR2: LNHNV, YYDKDF (reference sequence). This CDR3 contains 13 residues. Trimming removed 5 bases from V and 3 bases from J, with 11 bases in between. CDR3: CATSEDSDYEQYF. As DNA, the CDR3 is TGTGCCACCAGCGAGGACAGTGACTACGAGCAGTACTTC.

V and J are TRBV27 and TRBJ2-7; TRBD2 might be the D (6 bases). Trimming removed 1 base from V and 6 bases from J, with 13 bases in between. CDR3 length: 14 amino acids. The germline CDR1 and CDR2 sequences are MNHEY and SMNVEV (reference sequence). The DNA for the CDR3 is TGTGCCAGCAGTTTATTTGGCGGGGTGAGCGAGCAGTACTTC. Translating gives CASSLFGGVSEQYF.

The sample holds a few counts of this clonotype. The rearrangement links TRBV3-1 to TRBJ1-1, with D hard to call. CDR3 length: 13 residues. Trimming took off 5 bases at V and 4 bases at J, with 11 bases between the two ends. Germline V lookup: CDR1 LGHDT, CDR2 YNNKEL (reference sequence). CDR3 residues: CASSWSAGTEAFF. CDR3 DNA sequence: TGTGCCAGCAGCTGGAGTGCCGGCACTGAAGCTTTCTTT.

This clonotype showed up many times. A much larger clone differs from this one at a single base, so this may be a read error. The chain joins TRBV2 to TRBJ2-7; TRBD1 matches at 9 bases. V lost 6 bases to trimming and J lost 4 bases; unmatched junction nucleotides: 10. CDR3 length: 15 residues. Germline values: CDR1 SNHLY, CDR2 FYNNEI. In nucleotides, the CDR3 is TGTGCCAGCAGAGAAAGACAGGGGGGCATGTACGAGCAGTACTTC. It is translated as CASRERQGGMYEQYF.

The rearrangement links TRBV24-1 to TRBJ2-7; no firm D call. The CDR3 is 14 amino acids. V was trimmed by 2 bases and J by 0 bases, leaving 7 bases between them. Germline V gene data show CDR1 as KGHDR and CDR2 as SFDVKD. Here the CDR3 DNA reads TGTGCCACCAGTGATTCGGGCACCTCCTACGAGCAGTACTTC. Protein sequence: CATSDSGTSYEQYF.

Turning to this clonotype: One junction end does not reproduce the germline sequence, and a read error may be involved. The CDR3 DNA reads TGTGCCAGCAGTCTCTATACGCAAACCGGGGAGCTGTATTTT. It encodes CASSLYTQTGELYF. J is TRBJ2-2 and V is TRBV28; the D gene is possibly TRBD2 (5 bases). The germline CDR1 and CDR2 sequences are MDHEN and SYDVKM. CDR3 length equals 14 residues.

In this sample, this clonotype turned up many times. The rearrangement uses TRBV15 and TRBJ2-7; D may be TRBD1 or TRBD2 (5 bases each). Trimming stripped 5 bases from V and 0 bases from J, with 14 bases between. This CDR3 contains 15 residues. Looked up from germline, CDR1 is LNHNV and CDR2 is YYDKDF (reference sequence). In DNA, the CDR3 is TGTGCCACCAGCCTCCCCGGGACCGCCTCCTACGAGCAGTACTTC. It is translated as CATSLPGTASYEQYF.

This clonotype was found many times. V is TRBV7-3 and J is TRBJ2-2; no reliable D call. There are 14 residues in the CDR3. Between the trimmed V and J ends, which lost 2 bases and 4 bases, there was a span of 8 bases. The germline CDR1 and CDR2 sequences are SGHTA and FQGTGA. DNA of the CDR3: TGTGCCAGCAGCTTATCTCCGGGCACCGGGGAGCTGTTTTTT. Translation gives CASSLSPGTGELFF.

V usage is TRBV2 and J usage is TRBJ2-6; no firm D call. The CDR3 is 14 amino acids. Germline assignment: CDR1 SNHLY and CDR2 FYNNEI. Trimming left V 11 bases short and J 0 bases short, with 11 bases between. CDR3 nucleotide sequence: TGTGCCGGGGTGGGAAACTCTGGGGCCAACGTCCTGACTTTC. It translates to CAGVGNSGANVLTF.

This clonotype has a count of ten or more. The CDR3 sequence: CASSPRADTEAFF. CDR3 coding DNA: TGCGCCAGCAGCCCTCGGGCCGACACTGAAGCTTTCTTT. The chain is built from TRBV5-1 and TRBJ1-1; D gene ambiguous. Germline loops: CDR1 SGHRS, CDR2 YFSETQ. Trimming took 4 bases from V and 3 from J, leaving 10 bases between them. The CDR3 has 13 amino acids.

This clonotype was observed at least ten times. The CDR3 spells CASGPGLPSYEQYF. Here the CDR3 DNA reads TGTGCCAGCGGGCCGGGACTACCCTCCTACGAGCAGTACTTC. The rearrangement links TRBV9 to TRBJ2-7; the match to TRBD2 covers 7 bases. This CDR3 spans 14 amino acids. Losses at the gene ends were 7 bases for V and 0 bases for J; bases not matched to a gene: 7. Germline V gene sequence: CDR1 SGDLS, CDR2 YYNGEE.

This clonotype was recorded at least ten times. V usage is TRBV10-3 and J usage is TRBJ2-7; D is possibly TRBD2 (5 bases). Germline CDR1 reads ENHRY; CDR2 reads SYGVKD. V lost 7 bases, J lost 6 bases, and 16 bases lay in between. This CDR3 has 13 amino acids. This CDR3 reads CAIIQPGYSEQYF. In DNA form, the CDR3 reads TGTGCCATCATTCAACCGGGGTATTCCGAGCAGTACTTC.